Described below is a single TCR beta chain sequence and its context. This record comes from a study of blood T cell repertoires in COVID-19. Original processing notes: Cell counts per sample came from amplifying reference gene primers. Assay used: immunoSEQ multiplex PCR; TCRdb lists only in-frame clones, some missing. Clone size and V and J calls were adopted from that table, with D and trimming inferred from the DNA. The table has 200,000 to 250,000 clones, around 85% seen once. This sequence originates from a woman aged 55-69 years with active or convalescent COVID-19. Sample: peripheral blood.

In DNA, the CDR3 is TGTGCCAGCAGTTCCGGACAGGGTGAAGCTTTCTTT. Its protein product is CASSSGQGEAFF. This chain connects TRBV6-6 to TRBJ1-1; 8 positions agree with TRBD1. CDR3 length: 12 residues. V lost 4 bases and J lost 7; bases outside the gene matches: 2. CDR1 is MNHNY, CDR2 SVGAGI, per germline (reference sequence).